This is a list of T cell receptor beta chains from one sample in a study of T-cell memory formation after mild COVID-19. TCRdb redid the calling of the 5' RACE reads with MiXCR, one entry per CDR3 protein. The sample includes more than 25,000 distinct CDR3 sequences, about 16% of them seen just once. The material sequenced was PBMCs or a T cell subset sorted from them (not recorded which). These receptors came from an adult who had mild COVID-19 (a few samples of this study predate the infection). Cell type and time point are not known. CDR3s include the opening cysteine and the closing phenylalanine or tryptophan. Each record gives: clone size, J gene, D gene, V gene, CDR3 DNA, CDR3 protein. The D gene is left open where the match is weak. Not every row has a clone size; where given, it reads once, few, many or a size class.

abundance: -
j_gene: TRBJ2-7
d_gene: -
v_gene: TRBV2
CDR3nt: TGTGCCAGCAGTGACTGGACCTACGAGCAGTACTTC
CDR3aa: CASSDWTYEQYF

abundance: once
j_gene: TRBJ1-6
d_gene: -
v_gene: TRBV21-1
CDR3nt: TGTGCCAGTCCCGGAGGCTGGGGTAATTCACCCCTCCACTTT
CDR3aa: CASPGGWGNSPLHF

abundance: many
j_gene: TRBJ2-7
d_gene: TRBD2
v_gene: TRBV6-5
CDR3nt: TGTGCCAGCAGCACGGGCGGGACTAACTACGAGCAGTACTTC
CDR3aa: CASSTGGTNYEQYF

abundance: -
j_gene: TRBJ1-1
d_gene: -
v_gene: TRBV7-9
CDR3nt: TGTGCCAGCAGCTTAGTTAGGTGGGTCAACACTGAAGCTTTCTTT
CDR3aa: CASSLVRWVNTEAFF

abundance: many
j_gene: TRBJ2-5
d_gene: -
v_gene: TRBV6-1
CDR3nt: TGTGCCAGCAGGGAGGAGCGAGCAGGAGAGACCCAGTACTTC
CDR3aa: CASREERAGETQYF

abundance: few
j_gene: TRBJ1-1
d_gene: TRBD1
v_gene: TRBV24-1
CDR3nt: TGTGCCACCTCCGGGACAGGGGACCAGAACACTGAAGCTTTCTTT
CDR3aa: CATSGTGDQNTEAFF

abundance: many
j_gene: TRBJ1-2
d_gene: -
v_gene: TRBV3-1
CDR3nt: TGTGCCAGCAGCCAAGAGGGTGGCTACACCTTC
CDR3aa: CASSQEGGYTF

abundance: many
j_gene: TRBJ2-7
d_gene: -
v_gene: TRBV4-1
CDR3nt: TGCGCCAGCAGCCAAGATCCCACAGGGCGGTGGCAGTACTTC
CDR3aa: CASSQDPTGRWQYF

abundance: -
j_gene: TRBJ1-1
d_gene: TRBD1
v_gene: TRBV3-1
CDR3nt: TGTGCCAGCAGCTGGACAGGGGATGAAGCTTTCTTT
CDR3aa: CASSWTGDEAFF

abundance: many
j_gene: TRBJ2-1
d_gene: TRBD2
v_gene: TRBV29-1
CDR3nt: TGCAGCGTTGTGGCGGGAGGTGGGGGTGAGCAGTTCTTC
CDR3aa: CSVVAGGGGEQFF

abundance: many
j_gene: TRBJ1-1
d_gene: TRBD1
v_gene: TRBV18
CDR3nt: TGTGCCAGCTCACCACAGGGGGCGGAGAGGACTGAAGCTTTCTTT
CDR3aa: CASSPQGAERTEAFF

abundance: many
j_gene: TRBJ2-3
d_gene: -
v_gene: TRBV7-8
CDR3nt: TGTGCCAGCAGCTTAAGAGAAGCGGATACGCAGTATTTT
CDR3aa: CASSLREADTQYF

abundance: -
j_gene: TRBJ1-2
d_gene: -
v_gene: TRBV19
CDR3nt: TGTGCCAGTAGTATAAGGACTCTAAGTCGTGGCTACACCTTC
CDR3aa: CASSIRTLSRGYTF

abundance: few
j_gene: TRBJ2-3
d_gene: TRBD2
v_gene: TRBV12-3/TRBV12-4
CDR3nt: TGTGCCAGCACTTTTATAGCGGGGGGGGGCACAGATACGCAGTATTTT
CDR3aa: CASTFIAGGGTDTQYF

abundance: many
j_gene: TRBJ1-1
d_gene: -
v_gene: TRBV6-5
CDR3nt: TGTGCCAGCAGAAATCAGATGAACACTGAAGCTTTCTTT
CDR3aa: CASRNQMNTEAFF

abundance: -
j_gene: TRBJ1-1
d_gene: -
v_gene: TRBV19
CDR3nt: TGTGCCAGTAGTATTCAGGGAGGGTGGACTGAAGCTTTCTTT
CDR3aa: CASSIQGGWTEAFF

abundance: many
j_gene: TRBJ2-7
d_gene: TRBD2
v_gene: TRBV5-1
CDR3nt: TGCGCCAGCAGCTTGGGGGGTAGCGGGAGTTCCTACGAGCAGTACTTC
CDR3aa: CASSLGGSGSSYEQYF

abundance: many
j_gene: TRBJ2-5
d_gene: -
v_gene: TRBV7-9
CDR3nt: TGTGCCAGCAGCTTTTTATCACAGCAAGAGACCCAGTACTTC
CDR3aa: CASSFLSQQETQYF

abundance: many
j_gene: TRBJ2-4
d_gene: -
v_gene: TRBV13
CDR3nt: TGTGCCAGCAGTGTAGCCAAAAACATTCAGTACTTC
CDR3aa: CASSVAKNIQYF

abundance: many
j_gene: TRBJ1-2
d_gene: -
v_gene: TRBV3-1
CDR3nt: TGTGCCAGCAGCCAAGATAAGGTCAGCAGATATGGCTACACCTTC
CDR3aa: CASSQDKVSRYGYTF

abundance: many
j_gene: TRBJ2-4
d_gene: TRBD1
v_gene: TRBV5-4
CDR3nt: TGTGCCAGCAGCTTGTTTCAGGGACAGGCGGTGGGAAACATTCAGTACTTC
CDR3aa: CASSLFQGQAVGNIQYF

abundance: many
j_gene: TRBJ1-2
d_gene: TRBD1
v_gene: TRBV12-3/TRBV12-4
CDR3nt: TGTGCCAGCAGTGTACAGGGGGTACGCTATGGCTACACCTTC
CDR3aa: CASSVQGVRYGYTF

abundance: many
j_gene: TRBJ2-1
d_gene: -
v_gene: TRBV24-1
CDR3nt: TGTGCCACCAGTGATTCGGCGACAGGCTCCTACAATGAGCAGTTCTTC
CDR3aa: CATSDSATGSYNEQFF

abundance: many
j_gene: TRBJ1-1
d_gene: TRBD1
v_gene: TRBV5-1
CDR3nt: TGCGCCAGCAGCGGTGGGACAGGAGCCACTGAAGCTTTCTTT
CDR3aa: CASSGGTGATEAFF

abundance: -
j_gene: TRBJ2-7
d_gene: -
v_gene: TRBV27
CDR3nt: TGTGCCAGCAGGGGGGCAGCCAACCACGAGCAGTACTTC
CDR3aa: CASRGAANHEQYF

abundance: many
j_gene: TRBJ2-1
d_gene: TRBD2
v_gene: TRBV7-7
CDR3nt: TGTGCTAGCAGCTTAGCGGGGACTTCAAATGAGCAGTTCTTC
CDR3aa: CASSLAGTSNEQFF

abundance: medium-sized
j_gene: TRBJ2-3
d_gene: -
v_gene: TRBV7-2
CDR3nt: TGTGCCAGCAGCCGAAACCCTGCGGATACGCAGTATTTT
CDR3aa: CASSRNPADTQYF

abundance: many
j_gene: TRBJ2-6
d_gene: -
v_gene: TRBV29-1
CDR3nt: TGCAGCGTTAACTCTGGGGCCAACGTCCTGACTTTC
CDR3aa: CSVNSGANVLTF

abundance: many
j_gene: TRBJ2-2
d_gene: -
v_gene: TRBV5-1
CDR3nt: TGCGCCAGCAGCTTGGTCCCTATAGCGGAGACCGGGGAGCTGTTTTTT
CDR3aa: CASSLVPIAETGELFF

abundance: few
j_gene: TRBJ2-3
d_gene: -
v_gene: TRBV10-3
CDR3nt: TGTGCCATCAGTGAGTCCGGTGGACTCACAGATACGCAGTATTTT
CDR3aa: CAISESGGLTDTQYF

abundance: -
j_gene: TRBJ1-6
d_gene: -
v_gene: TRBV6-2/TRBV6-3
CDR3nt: TGTGCCAGCAGCGTCCCCCGGAATTCACCCCTCCACTTT
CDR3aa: CASSVPRNSPLHF

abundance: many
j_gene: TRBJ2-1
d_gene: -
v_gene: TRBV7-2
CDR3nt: TGTGCCAGCAGCTACCTAGGGGGGACGGCATCCTACAATGAGCAGTTCTTC
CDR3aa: CASSYLGGTASYNEQFF

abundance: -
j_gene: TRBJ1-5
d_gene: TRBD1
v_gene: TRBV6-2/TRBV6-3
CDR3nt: TGTGCCAGCAGTTACCCCTCGGACAGGGGTGAAAGCAATCAGCCCCAGCATTTT
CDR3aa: CASSYPSDRGESNQPQHF

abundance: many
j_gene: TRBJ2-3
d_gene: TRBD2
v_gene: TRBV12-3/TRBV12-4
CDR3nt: TGTGCCAGCAGTTTCCATACTAGCGGTACAGATACGCAGTATTTT
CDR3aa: CASSFHTSGTDTQYF

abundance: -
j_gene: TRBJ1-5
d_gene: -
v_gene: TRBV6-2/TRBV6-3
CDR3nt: TGTGCCAGCAGTTACGACAGGACCCAAACTAATCAGCCCCAGCATTTT
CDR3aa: CASSYDRTQTNQPQHF

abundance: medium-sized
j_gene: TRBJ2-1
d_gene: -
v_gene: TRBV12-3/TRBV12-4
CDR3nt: TGTGCCAGCATTGCGGGTACGAATGATGAGCAGTTCTTC
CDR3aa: CASIAGTNDEQFF

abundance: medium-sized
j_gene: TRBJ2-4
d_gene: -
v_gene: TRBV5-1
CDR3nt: TGCGCCAGCAGCTCGATTCGGGGGCCAGCCAAAAACATTCAGTACTTC
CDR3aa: CASSSIRGPAKNIQYF

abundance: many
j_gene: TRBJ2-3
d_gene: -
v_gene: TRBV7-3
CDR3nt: TGTGCCAGCAGCCCGGGTCCTGCCACAGATACGCAGTATTTT
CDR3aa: CASSPGPATDTQYF

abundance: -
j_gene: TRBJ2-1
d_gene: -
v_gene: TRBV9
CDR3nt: TGTGCCAGCAGCGGGATCGAGCTCTTCTTC
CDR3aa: CASSGIELFF

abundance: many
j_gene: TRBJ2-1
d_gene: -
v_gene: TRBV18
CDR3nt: TGTGCCAGCTCACCTAGGGTTGCCGGGATCTCCTACAATGAGCAGTTCTTC
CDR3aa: CASSPRVAGISYNEQFF

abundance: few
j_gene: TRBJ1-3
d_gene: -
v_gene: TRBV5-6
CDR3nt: TGTGCCAGCAGTAGAGGTTACTCTGGAAACACCATATATTTT
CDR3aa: CASSRGYSGNTIYF

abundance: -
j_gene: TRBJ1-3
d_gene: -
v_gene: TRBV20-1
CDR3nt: TGCAGTGCTAGAGTAATGGTGGGATCTGGAAACACCATATATTTT
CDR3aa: CSARVMVGSGNTIYF

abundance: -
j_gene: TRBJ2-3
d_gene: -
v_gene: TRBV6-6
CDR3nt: TGTGCCAGCAGTCCCCGGGACTCGACGATCTTCGATACGCAGTATTTT
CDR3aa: CASSPRDSTIFDTQYF

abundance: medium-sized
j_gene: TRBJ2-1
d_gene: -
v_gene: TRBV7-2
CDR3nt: TGTGCCAGCAGCTTAAGACGGACCGAGAACAATGAGCAGTTCTTC
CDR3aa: CASSLRRTENNEQFF

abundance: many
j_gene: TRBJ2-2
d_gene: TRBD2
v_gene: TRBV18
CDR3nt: TGTGCCAGCTCACCGGATCTAGCGGGAACCACCGGGGAGCTGTTTTTT
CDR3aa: CASSPDLAGTTGELFF

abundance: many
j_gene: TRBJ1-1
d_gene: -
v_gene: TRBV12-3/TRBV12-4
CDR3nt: TGTGCCAGCAGTTTAGGGCAGGGTAACACTGAAGCTTTCTTT
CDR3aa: CASSLGQGNTEAFF

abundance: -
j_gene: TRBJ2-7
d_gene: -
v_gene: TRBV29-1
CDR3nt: TGCAGCGTTGAAGTAGGGGGGACAGTGTACGAGCAGTACTTC
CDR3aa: CSVEVGGTVYEQYF

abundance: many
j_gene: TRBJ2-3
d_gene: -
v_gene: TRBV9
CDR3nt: TGTGCCAGCAGCGATGGAAGGGCGGGCGGCACAGATACGCAGTATTTT
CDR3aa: CASSDGRAGGTDTQYF

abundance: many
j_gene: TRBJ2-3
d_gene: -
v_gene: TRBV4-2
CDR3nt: TGTGCCAGCAGCCGGGGGGGCGCCACAGATACGCAGTATTTT
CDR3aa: CASSRGGATDTQYF

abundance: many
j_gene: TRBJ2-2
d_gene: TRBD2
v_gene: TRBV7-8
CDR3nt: TGTGCCAGCAGCCCTGGTGGGATAGCGGGAGACACCGGGGAGCTGTTTTTT
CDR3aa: CASSPGGIAGDTGELFF

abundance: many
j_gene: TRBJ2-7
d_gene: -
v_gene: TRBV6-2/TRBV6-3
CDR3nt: TGTGCCAGCAGTTATTCGGGCACCCGAGGGGGCTACGAGCAGTACTTC
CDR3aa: CASSYSGTRGGYEQYF

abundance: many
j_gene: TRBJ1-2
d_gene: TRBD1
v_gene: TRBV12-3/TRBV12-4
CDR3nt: TGTGCCAGCAGTGAGGGACAGAGCAGGGGGAACTATGGCTACACCTTC
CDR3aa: CASSEGQSRGNYGYTF

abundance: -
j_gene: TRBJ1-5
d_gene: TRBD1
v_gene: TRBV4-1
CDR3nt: TGCGCCAGCAGCCGGGACAGGGAAGGCAATCAGCCCCAGCATTTT
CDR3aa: CASSRDREGNQPQHF

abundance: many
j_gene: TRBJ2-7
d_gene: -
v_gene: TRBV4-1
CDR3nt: TGCGCCAGCAGCCAAGATGGACCGAGTGGCGAGCAGTACTTC
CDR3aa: CASSQDGPSGEQYF